This record concerns one T cell receptor beta chain sequence. The data belong to a study of CD8 T cells in Susac syndrome. The RNA input was roughly 0.45 to 1 ug, and it was reverse transcribed with random hexamers. immunoSEQ multiplex PCR amplified TCR beta CDR3 across 54 Vbeta, 13 Jbeta. One entry per CDR3 protein, called by TCRdb with MiXCR from the immunoSEQ multiplex PCR reads. This table holds 180,000 or so distinct CDR3 sequences, roughly 95% found once. The controls, all healthy donors, were matched for age and sex. Per the germline V gene, CDR1 is ENHRY and CDR2 is SYGVKD. Trimming removed 10 bases at V and 4 bases at J, with 13 bases between. This CDR3 region has 12 residues.

The sample comprised CD4+ T cells from PBMCs. This sequence originates from a human donor in good health. This chain uses TRBV10-3 with TRBJ1-1; D gene ambiguous. The CDR3 loop reads CATAPRGTEAFF. CDR3 bases: TGTGCCACGGCACCCCGCGGCACTGAAGCTTTCTTT.